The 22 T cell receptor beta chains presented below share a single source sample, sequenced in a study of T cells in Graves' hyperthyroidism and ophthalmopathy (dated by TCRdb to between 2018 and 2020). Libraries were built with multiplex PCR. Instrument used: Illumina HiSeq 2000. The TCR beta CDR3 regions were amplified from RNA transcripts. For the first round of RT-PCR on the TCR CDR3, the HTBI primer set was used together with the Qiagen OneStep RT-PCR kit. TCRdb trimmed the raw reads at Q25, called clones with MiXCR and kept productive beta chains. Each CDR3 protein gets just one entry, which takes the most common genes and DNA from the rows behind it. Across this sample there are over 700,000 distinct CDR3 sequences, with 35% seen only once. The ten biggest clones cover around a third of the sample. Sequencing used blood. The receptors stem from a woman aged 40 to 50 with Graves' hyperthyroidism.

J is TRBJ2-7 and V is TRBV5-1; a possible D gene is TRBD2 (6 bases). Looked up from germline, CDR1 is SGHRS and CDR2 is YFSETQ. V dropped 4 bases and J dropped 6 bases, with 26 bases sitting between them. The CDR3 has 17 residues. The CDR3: CASSRTNNLRLGVEQYF. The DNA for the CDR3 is TGCGCCAGCAGCCGTACCAACAATTTACGACTAGGGGTCGAGCAGTACTTC.

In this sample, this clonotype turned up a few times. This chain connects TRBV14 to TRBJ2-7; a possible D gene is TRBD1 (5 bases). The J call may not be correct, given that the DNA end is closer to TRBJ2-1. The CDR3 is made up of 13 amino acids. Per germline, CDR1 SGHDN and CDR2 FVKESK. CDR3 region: CASNKEWAGEQFF. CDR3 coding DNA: TGTGCCAGCAATAAAGAGTGGGCAGGGGAGCAGTTCTTC.

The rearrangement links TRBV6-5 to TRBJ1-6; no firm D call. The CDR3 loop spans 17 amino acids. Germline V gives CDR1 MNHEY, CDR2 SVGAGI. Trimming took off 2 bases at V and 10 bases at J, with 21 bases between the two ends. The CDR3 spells CASSYLAGERAESPLHF. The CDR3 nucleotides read TGTGCCAGCAGTTACCTGGCGGGAGAAAGGGCGGAATCACCCCTCCACTTT.

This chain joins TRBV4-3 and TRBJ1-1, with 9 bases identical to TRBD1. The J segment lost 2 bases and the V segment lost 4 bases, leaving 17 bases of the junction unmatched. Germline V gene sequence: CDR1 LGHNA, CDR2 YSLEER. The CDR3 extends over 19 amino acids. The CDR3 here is CASSPWESPDRGVNTEAFF. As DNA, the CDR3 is TGCGCCAGCAGCCCGTGGGAGAGTCCGGACAGGGGAGTTAACACTGAAGCTTTCTTT.

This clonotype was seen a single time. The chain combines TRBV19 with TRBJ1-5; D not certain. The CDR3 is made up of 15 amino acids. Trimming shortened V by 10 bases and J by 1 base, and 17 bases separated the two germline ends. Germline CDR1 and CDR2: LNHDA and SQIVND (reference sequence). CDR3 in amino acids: CATTRPGWSNQPQHF. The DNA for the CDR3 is TGTGCCACCACCCGACCCGGTTGGAGCAATCAGCCCCAGCATTTT.

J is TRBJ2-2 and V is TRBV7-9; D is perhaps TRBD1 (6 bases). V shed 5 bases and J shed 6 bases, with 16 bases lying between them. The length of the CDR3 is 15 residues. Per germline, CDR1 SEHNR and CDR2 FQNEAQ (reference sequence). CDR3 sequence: CASSPPAGAAGELFF. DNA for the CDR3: TGTGCCAGCAGCCCCCCCGCAGGGGCGGCCGGGGAGCTGTTTTTT. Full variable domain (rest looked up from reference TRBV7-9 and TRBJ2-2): DTGVSQNPRHKITKRGQNVTFRCDPISEHNRLYWYRQTLGQGPEFLTYFQNEAQLEKSRLLSDRFSAERPKGSFSTLEIQRTEQGDSAMYLCASSPPAGAAGELFFGEGSRLTVL.

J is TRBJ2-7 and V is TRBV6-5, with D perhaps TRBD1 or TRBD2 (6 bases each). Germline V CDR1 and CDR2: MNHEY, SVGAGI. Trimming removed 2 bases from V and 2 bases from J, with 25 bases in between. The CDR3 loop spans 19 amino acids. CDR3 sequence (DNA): TGTGCCAGCAGTTACAGGGGGAGGAGTTTTGGCGGGCGCGCCTACGAGCAGTACTTC. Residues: CASSYRGRSFGGRAYEQYF.

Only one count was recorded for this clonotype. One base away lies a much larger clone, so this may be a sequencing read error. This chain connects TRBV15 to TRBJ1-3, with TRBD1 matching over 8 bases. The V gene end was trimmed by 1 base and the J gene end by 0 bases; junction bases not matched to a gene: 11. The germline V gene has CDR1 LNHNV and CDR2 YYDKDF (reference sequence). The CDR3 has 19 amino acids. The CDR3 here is CATSRGWGQDYSSGNTIYF. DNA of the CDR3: TGTGCCACCAGCAGAGGTTGGGGACAGGACTATTCCTCTGGAAACACCATATATTTT.

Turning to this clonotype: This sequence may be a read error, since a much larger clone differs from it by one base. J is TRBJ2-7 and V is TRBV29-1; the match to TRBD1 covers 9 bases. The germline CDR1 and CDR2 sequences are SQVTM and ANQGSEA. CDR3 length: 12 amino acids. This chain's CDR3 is CAAKQGAGEQYF. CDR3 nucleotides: TGCGCCGCCAAACAGGGGGCTGGAGAGCAGTACTTC.

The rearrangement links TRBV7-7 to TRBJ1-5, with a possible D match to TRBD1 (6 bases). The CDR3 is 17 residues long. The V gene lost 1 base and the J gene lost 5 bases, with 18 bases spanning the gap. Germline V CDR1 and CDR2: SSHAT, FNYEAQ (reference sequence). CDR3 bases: TGTGCCAGCAGCTTAGACGCCTTTGTGGCAGGGGATCAGCCCCAGCATTTT. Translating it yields CASSLDAFVAGDQPQHF.

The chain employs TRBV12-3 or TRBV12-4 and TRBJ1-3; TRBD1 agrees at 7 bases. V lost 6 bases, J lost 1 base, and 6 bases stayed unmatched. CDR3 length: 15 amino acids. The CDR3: CASRITGVSGNTIYF. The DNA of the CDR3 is TGTGCCAGCAGGATCACAGGGGTATCTGGAAACACCATATATTTT.

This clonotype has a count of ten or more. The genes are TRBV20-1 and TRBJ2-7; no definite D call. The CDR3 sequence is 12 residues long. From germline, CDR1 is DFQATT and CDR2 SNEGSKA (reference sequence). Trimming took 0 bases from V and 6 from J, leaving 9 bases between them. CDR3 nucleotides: TGCAGTGCTAGAGAGCCAGTGACCGAGCAGTACTTC. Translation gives CSAREPVTEQYF.

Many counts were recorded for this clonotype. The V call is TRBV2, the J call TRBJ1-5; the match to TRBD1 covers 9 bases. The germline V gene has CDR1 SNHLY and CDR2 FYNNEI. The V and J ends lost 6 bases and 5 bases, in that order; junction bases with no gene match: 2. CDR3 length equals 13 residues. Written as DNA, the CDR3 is TGTGCCAGCAGGGGACAGGGATATCAGCCCCAGCATTTT. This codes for CASRGQGYQPQHF. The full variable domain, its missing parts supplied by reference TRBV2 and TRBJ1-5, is EPEVTQTPSHQVTQMGQEVILRCVPISNHLYFYWYRQILGQKVEFLVSFYNNEISEKSEIFDDQFSVERPDGSNFTLKIRSTKLEDSAMYFCASRGQGYQPQHFGDGTRLSIL.

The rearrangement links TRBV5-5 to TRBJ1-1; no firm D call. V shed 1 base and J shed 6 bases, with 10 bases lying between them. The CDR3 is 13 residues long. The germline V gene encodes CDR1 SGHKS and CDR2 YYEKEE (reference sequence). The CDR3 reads CASSLRREAEAFF. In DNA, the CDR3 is TGTGCCAGCAGCTTGAGGCGTGAGGCTGAAGCTTTCTTT.

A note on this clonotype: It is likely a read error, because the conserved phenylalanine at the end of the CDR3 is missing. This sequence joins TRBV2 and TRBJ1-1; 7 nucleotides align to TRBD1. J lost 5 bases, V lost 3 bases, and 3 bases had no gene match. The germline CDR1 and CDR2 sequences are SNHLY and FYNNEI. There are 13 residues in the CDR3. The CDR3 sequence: CASSEQGGTEAFL. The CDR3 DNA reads TGTGCCAGCAGTGAGCAGGGGGGAACTGAAGCTTTCCTT.

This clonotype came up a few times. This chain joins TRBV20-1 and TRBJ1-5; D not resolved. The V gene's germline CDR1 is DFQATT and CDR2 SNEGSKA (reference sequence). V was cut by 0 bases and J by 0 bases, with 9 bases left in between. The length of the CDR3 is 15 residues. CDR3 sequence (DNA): TGCAGTGCTAGAGAAGTGGGAGCTAGCAATCAGCCCCAGCATTTT. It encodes CSAREVGASNQPQHF.

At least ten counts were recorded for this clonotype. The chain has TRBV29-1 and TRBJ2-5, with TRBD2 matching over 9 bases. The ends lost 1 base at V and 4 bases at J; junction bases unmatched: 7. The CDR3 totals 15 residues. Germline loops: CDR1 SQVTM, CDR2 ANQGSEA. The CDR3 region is CSVEGGGGGGETQYF. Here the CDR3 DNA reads TGCAGCGTTGAAGGAGGGGGCGGGGGGGGAGAGACCCAGTACTTC.

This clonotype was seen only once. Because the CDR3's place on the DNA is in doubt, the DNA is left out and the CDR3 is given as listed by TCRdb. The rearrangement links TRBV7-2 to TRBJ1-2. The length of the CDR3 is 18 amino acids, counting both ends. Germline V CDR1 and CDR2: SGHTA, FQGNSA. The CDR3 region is CDSSFYICSATGSYGYTF.

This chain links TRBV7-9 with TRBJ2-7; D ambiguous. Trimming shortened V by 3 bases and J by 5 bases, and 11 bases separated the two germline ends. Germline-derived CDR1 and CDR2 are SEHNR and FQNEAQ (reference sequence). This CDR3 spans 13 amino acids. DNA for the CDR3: TGTGCCAGCAGCTTGGAGAGCCGCCACGAGCAGTACTTC. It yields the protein CASSLESRHEQYF.

CDR3 in DNA: TGTGCCAGCAGTTTGTGGCAGGGGGCTCAGGAGCAGTACTTC. Residues: CASSLWQGAQEQYF. The chain carries TRBV6-2 or TRBV6-3 and TRBJ2-7; TRBD1 matches at 8 bases. V lost 4 bases to trimming and J lost 7 bases; unmatched junction nucleotides: 9. This CDR3 has 14 amino acids. The V gene's germline CDR1 is MNHEY and CDR2 SVGEGT.

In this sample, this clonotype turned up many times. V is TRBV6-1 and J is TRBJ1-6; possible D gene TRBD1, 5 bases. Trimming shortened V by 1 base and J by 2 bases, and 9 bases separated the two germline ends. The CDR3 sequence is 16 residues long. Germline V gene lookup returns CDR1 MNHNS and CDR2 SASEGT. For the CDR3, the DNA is TGTGCCAGCAGTGAAGATAGGACAACCTATAATTCACCCCTCCACTTT. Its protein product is CASSEDRTTYNSPLHF.

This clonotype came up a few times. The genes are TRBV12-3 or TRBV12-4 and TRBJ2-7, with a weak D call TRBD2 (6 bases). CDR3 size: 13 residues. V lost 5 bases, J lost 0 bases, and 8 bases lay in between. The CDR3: CASSAGFSYEQYF. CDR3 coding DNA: TGTGCCAGCAGTGCGGGATTCTCCTACGAGCAGTACTTC.